This TCR beta chain was obtained from a study of memory CD4+ T cells and cytomegalovirus serostatus. Notes on the study in general: A US-trained random forest predicted CMV serostatus with median AUC 0.91.

The sort gate was single viable CD3+CD4+CD8-CD45RO+ cells for memory CD4+ T cells. A note on this clone: Its antigen is unidentified.

The CDR3 length is 15 residues. The germline V gene has CDR1 LGHNA and CDR2 YNFKEQ. Trimming pared 4 bases from V and 5 bases from J, leaving 15 bases between. In the original analysis: After removing out-of-frame reads, millions of distinct TCRbeta sequences remained. Measured with immunoSEQ multiplex PCR; TCRdb has only the in-frame clones, and not every one. V, J and clone size reflect that table, while D and trimming were determined from the DNA. The sample lists over 35,000 clones; roughly 78% were seen once. The TCR originated in an adult in good health and CMV-seronegative. The rearrangement links TRBV4-2 to TRBJ2-1; D is possibly TRBD1 or TRBD2 (5 bases each). Sequenced sample: memory CD4+ T cells from blood. CDR3 in amino acids: CASSRGSGDDNEQFF. CDR3 bases: TGTGCCAGCAGCCGGGGGAGCGGAGACGACAATGAGCAGTTCTTC.